The 10 T cell receptor beta chains listed next were all sequenced from one sample in a study of preoperative IRX-2 immunotherapy in early breast cancer. Profiling relied on immunoSEQ multiplex PCR, and the TCRdb table lists in-frame clones only, not all of them. This sample yields 90,000 to 100,000 clones, of which roughly 90% are seen a single time; approximately 2% belongs to the top ten. Stated treatment: preoperative locoregional IRX-2 cytokine immunotherapy. Sequences were derived from tumor tissue, sampled after IRX-2 immunotherapy. These receptor sequences come from a human donor with breast cancer.

CDR3 sequence: CASSRMGQGTVPGLAQYF. CDR3 sequence (DNA): TGTGCCAGCAGCCGGATGGGGCAGGGAACTGTTCCGGGGTTGGCGCAGTATTTT. The gene calls are TRBV12-1 and TRBJ2-3. TRBV12-1 is annotated as a pseudogene. This CDR3 has 18 residues.

The rearrangement links TRBV28 to TRBJ1-2, with 7 bases that match TRBD1. The germline CDR1 and CDR2 sequences are MDHEN and SYDVKM. V lost 5 bases to trimming and J lost 2 bases; unmatched junction nucleotides: 8. The length of the CDR3 is 15 residues. This chain's CDR3 is CASSARDRINYGYTF. CDR3 sequence (DNA): TGTGCCAGCAGTGCACGGGACAGAATCAACTATGGCTACACCTTC.

This chain connects TRBV11-3 to TRBJ1-1, with 7 bases identical to TRBD1. Unmatched junction bases numbered 18, after V lost 2 bases and J lost 3 bases. The CDR3 totals 19 residues. CDR1 and CDR2 from the germline V gene are SGHNT and YENEEA. The CDR3 DNA reads TGTGCCAGCAGCTTACCGCTCTCGGGCAGGGGGTACCCGCACACTGAAGCTTTCTTT. This codes for CASSLPLSGRGYPHTEAFF.

V and J are TRBV5-1 and TRBJ2-1; 7 bases agree with TRBD1. J lost 0 bases, V lost 5 bases, and 5 bases had no gene match. This CDR3 contains 15 residues. The V gene's germline CDR1 is SGHRS and CDR2 YFSETQ. The CDR3 DNA reads TGCGCCAGCAGGAGGACAGGCCTCTCCTACAATGAGCAGTTCTTC. It encodes CASRRTGLSYNEQFF.

The genes are TRBV6-8 and TRBJ1-6, with TRBD1 matching 7 bases. This CDR3 is 15 amino acids long. Germline values: CDR1 MNHGY, CDR2 SAAAGT. V gave up 6 bases and J gave up 10 bases; unmatched junction bases: 12. Written as DNA, the CDR3 is TGTGCCAGCAGGGATATCGGGACAGCAGCATCACCCCTCCACTTT. Residues: CASRDIGTAASPLHF.

The chain recombines TRBV11-3 with TRBJ2-6, with no clear D. The V gene lost 3 bases and the J gene lost 2 bases, with 5 bases spanning the gap. Germline values: CDR1 SGHNT, CDR2 YENEEA. The CDR3 sequence is 14 residues long. The CDR3 spells CASSLLAGANVLTF. The CDR3 DNA reads TGTGCCAGCAGCTTGTTAGCTGGGGCCAACGTCCTGACTTTC.

This clone was observed once. V is TRBV7-1 and J is TRBJ2-7, with unresolved D. TRBV7-1 is an ORF for which the function is uncertain. This CDR3 has 13 residues. V lost 6 bases and J 7 bases, leaving 16 bases between the germline ends. The CDR3 nucleotides are TGTGCCAGCAGAAAACCGGGCCCCTCGGAGCAGTACTTC. It yields the protein CASRKPGPSEQYF.

The chain has TRBV28 and TRBJ2-7, with no clear D. The germline V gene encodes CDR1 MDHEN and CDR2 SYDVKM. CDR3 size: 14 residues. Trimming removed 7 bases at V and 2 bases at J, with 15 bases between. CDR3 protein: CASNLGYLPYEQYF. CDR3 sequence (DNA): TGTGCCAGCAACTTGGGGTACCTCCCCTACGAGCAGTACTTC.

The CDR3 loop is CASASSGRTDTQYF. The CDR3 DNA sequence: TGTGCCAGTGCTTCTAGCGGAAGGACAGATACGCAGTATTTT. V and J are TRBV19 and TRBJ2-3; 7 nucleotides agree with TRBD2. This CDR3 has 14 amino acids. V shed 8 bases, J shed 3 bases, and the junction held 8 bases outside the gene matches. Germline assignment: CDR1 LNHDA and CDR2 SQIVND (reference sequence).

This chain connects TRBV1 to TRBJ2-1; TRBD2 was called by the table and not checked on the DNA. TRBV1 is termed a pseudogene. The CDR3 is made up of 19 amino acids. CDR3 nucleotides: TGCGCCAGCAGCCAAGGCTTCGCGGGTACACTCTCCTCCTACAATGAGCAGTTCTTC. Residues: CASSQGFAGTLSSYNEQFF.